This is a list of T cell receptor beta chains from one sample in a study of graft-versus-host responses after intestinal transplantation. Sequencing was performed with immunoSEQ multiplex PCR; in TCRdb, only in-frame clones are kept and a portion is missing. The sample has 11,000 to 15,000 clones; approximately 30% are singletons. The specimen comprised alloreactive CD4+ T cells from a mixed lymphocyte reaction culture, sampled before intestinal transplant. These receptors originate from a human patient who received an intestinal transplant. Both conserved end residues are part of each CDR3. A D gene is named only where the DNA matches it firmly. Rows may omit the clone size; those that give it use once, few, many or a size class.

>TRBV5-1|13|TRBJ2-7|-|-
TGCGCCAGCAGCTTGAACAGCCCCTACGAGCAGTACTTC
CASSLNSPYEQYF
>TRBV29-1|12|TRBJ2-2|-|-
TGCAGCGTTGACAGGAACACCGGGGAGCTGTTTTTT
CSVDRNTGELFF
>TRBV9|13|TRBJ2-3|few|-
TGTGCCAGCAGCGTAGAGAACACAGATACGCAGTATTTT
CASSVENTDTQYF
>TRBV29-1|14|TRBJ2-5|-|-
TGCAGCGTTGTTAGGGACTTCGGTCAAGAGACCCAGTACTTC
CSVVRDFGQETQYF
>TRBV6-5|15|TRBJ1-3|medium-sized|-
TGTGCCAGCAGTTACTCCGGCTACTCTGGAAACACCATATATTTT
CASSYSGYSGNTIYF
>TRBV4-1|15|TRBJ2-5|-|TRBD2
TGCGCCAGCAGCCACTCGGGACTAGCGGGAGAGACCCAGTACTTC
CASSHSGLAGETQYF
>TRBV6-1|15|TRBJ2-7|few|TRBD2
TGTGCCAGCAGTGAATTGACGGGAGGGCCCCACGAGCAGTACTTC
CASSELTGGPHEQYF
>TRBV27|20|TRBJ2-7|-|TRBD2
TGTGCCAGCAGACGAATCCTAATAGCGGGAGGTCCCCTAGGGGCCTACGAGCAGTACTTC
CASRRILIAGGPLGAYEQYF
>TRBV18|15|TRBJ2-1|-|TRBD1
TGTGCCGGCTCGGGTACTACAGGGACAGGGGGCGAGCAGTTCTTC
CAGSGTTGTGGEQFF
>TRBV2|15|TRBJ2-7|few|-
TGTGCCAGCAAAGAAGAGATTAACGGATCCTACGAGCAGTACTTC
CASKEEINGSYEQYF
>TRBV9|16|TRBJ2-5|-|TRBD2
TGTGCCAGCAGCGACGGGGGACTAGCGGGAGGGGAGACCCAGTACTTC
CASSDGGLAGGETQYF
>TRBV12-5|15|TRBJ2-1|-|TRBD2
TGTGCTAGTGGTATTACTAGCGAGACCTACAATGAGCAGTTCTTC
CASGITSETYNEQFF
>TRBV19|16|TRBJ1-1|medium-sized|TRBD1
TGTGCCACCTCCGCACAGGGGATGGTCCTGAACACTGAAGCTTTCTTT
CATSAQGMVLNTEAFF
>TRBV28|19|TRBJ1-1|-|TRBD1
TGTGCCAGCAGCTACTATTCTCCGGGACAGGGTCGATGGGACACTGAAGCTTTCTTT
CASSYYSPGQGRWDTEAFF
>TRBV18|23|TRBJ1-3|few|TRBD1
TGTGCCAGCTCACCCTTACTTTCGGCGTTCCCCGGGACAGTTTCCTCTCTGGGAAACACCATATATTTT
CASSPLLSAFPGTVSSLGNTIYF
>TRBV27|19|TRBJ2-6|few|TRBD1
TGTGCCAGCAGTTCATCGACAGGGGCAGAGGGCTCTGGGGCCAACGTCCTGACTTTC
CASSSSTGAEGSGANVLTF
>TRBV27|14|TRBJ2-4|few|-
TGTGCCAGCAGTGCTGAAACTTCCAAAAACATTCAGTACTTC
CASSAETSKNIQYF
>TRBV6-5|13|TRBJ1-1|few|-
TGTGCCAGCTACCTTTTCGGTAACACTGAAGCTTTCTTT
CASYLFGNTEAFF
>TRBV5-1|14|TRBJ1-2|-|-
TGCGCCAGCAGCGAGGCGGGACCCCGAGGTGTTACTAGGTTC
CASSEAGPRGVTRF
>TRBV6-6|15|TRBJ2-7|few|TRBD2
TGTGCCAGCATCGAAAAAGGGGCGGGGGGCTACGAGCAGTACTTC
CASIEKGAGGYEQYF
>TRBV5-5|16|TRBJ1-5|-|-
TGTGCCAGCAGGCTGACAGGTACCGCTAGCAATCAGCCCCAGCATTTT
CASRLTGTASNQPQHF
>TRBV6-1|13|TRBJ2-4|-|TRBD1
TGTGCCAGCACCTCGGACAGGAAAAACATTCAGTACTTC
CASTSDRKNIQYF
>TRBV7-9|14|TRBJ1-4|-|-
TGTGCCAGCAGCTTAGCAGGGGGTAATGAAAAACTGTTTTTT
CASSLAGGNEKLFF
>TRBV2|14|TRBJ2-7|-|-
TGTGCCAGCAGTGAGGGTTGGGGGACCTACGAGCAGTACTTC
CASSEGWGTYEQYF
>TRBV7-2|14|TRBJ1-2|-|TRBD1
TGTGCCAGCAGGCATCCTGGGACAGGCTATGGCTACACCTTC
CASRHPGTGYGYTF
>TRBV7-4|16|TRBJ2-1|-|TRBD2
TGTGCCAGCCCCTCCGCGGGACTAATCTCCTACAATGAGCAGTTCTTC
CASPSAGLISYNEQFF
>TRBV30|13|TRBJ2-1|few|TRBD2
TGTGCCGTACTTAGCGGGAGGGCCGGAAGCAAGTTCTTC
CAVLSGRAGSKFF
>TRBV5-3|14|TRBJ2-5|few|-
TGTGCCAGAAGCGCTGCCAGGGGAAAAGAGACCCAGTACTTC
CARSAARGKETQYF
>TRBV10-3|17|TRBJ2-1|medium-sized|TRBD2
TGTGCCATCAGTGAACACATAGCGGGAGCTTTGTACAATGAGCAGTTCTTC
CAISEHIAGALYNEQFF
>TRBV2|14|TRBJ2-5|few|-
TGTGCCAGCACCGGACTGACTCGCCAAGAGACCCAGTACTTC
CASTGLTRQETQYF
>TRBV18|14|TRBJ2-7|-|-
TGTGCCAGCTCACCACTGTACGAGGGCCACGAGCAGTACTTC
CASSPLYEGHEQYF
>TRBV29-1|13|TRBJ2-1|-|TRBD2
TGCAGCGTTGAAGAACAGCGGGAGAATGAGCAGTTCTTC
CSVEEQRENEQFF
>TRBV6-1|11|TRBJ2-1|-|-
TGTGCCAGCAGTCCGCACAATGAGCAGTTCTTC
CASSPHNEQFF
>TRBV5-1|16|TRBJ2-5|few|TRBD2
TGCGCCAGCAGCTCAAGCGGGAGATGGGTCCAAGAGACCCAGTACTTC
CASSSSGRWVQETQYF
>TRBV6-1|14|TRBJ1-5|-|TRBD1
TGTGCCAGCAGTGAGGGGACAGGGCCTACTCCCCAGCATTTT
CASSEGTGPTPQHF
>TRBV9|17|TRBJ2-2|-|TRBD2
TGTGCCAGCAGCGCTCTAGCGGGAGGGCCCAGGACCGGGGAGCTGTTTTTT
CASSALAGGPRTGELFF
>TRBV7-9|15|TRBJ2-5|once|-
TGTGCCAGCAGCTCGCGGCGGGGACAGCCTGGGACCCAGTACTTC
CASSSRRGQPGTQYF
>TRBV6-5|14|TRBJ2-5|-|-
TGTGCCAGCGGGTTTTACAGGGTGAGAGAGACCCAGTACTTC
CASGFYRVRETQYF
>TRBV4-2|14|TRBJ2-3|-|-
TGTGCCAGCAGCCTACCCGGCGATCTAGATACGCAGTATTTT
CASSLPGDLDTQYF
>TRBV2|15|TRBJ1-5|-|-
TGTGCCAGCACCTCTCAGGGGACACGAGTACAGCCCCAGCATTTT
CASTSQGTRVQPQHF
>TRBV18|16|TRBJ1-6|few|TRBD1
TGTGCCAGCTCACCACGACAGGGAGGAGATAATTCACCCCTCCACTTT
CASSPRQGGDNSPLHF
>TRBV11-2|12|TRBJ1-1|once|-
TGTGCCAGCAGCTCCCAGGGACTGACGGCTTTCTTT
CASSSQGLTAFF
>TRBV7-8|10|TRBJ2-3|few|-
TGTGCCCTAGGGGCAGATACGCAGTATTTT
CALGADTQYF
>TRBV27|14|TRBJ2-1|-|-
TGTGCCAGCAGCCGTCACGAGTCCTACAATGAGCAGTTCTTC
CASSRHESYNEQFF
>TRBV5-1|14|TRBJ2-7|-|-
TGCGCCAGCAGCAGCCACCTACAGGGTACCGAGCAGTACTTC
CASSSHLQGTEQYF
>TRBV18|16|TRBJ2-1|-|TRBD1
TGTGCCAGCTCACCACTGGTCGGGACAGGGTACAATGAGCAGTTCTTC
CASSPLVGTGYNEQFF
>TRBV2|14|TRBJ2-3|-|-
TGTGCCAGCAGTGTGATACAGGACACAGATACGCAGTATTTT
CASSVIQDTDTQYF
>TRBV6-5|13|TRBJ1-2|few|-
TGTGCCAGCACCGGACAAAATAACTATGGCTACACCTTC
CASTGQNNYGYTF
>TRBV7-7|15|TRBJ2-1|-|-
TGTGCCAGCAGCTTAGAGGTGGGAACCTACAATGAGCAGTTCTTC
CASSLEVGTYNEQFF
>TRBV9|15|TRBJ1-1|few|-
TGTGCCAGCAGCCCTACGGACAGACTGAACACTGAAGCTTTCTTT
CASSPTDRLNTEAFF
>TRBV2|13|TRBJ1-1|large|-
TGTGCCAGCAGTCTCCGGACGAACACTGAAGCTTTCTTT
CASSLRTNTEAFF
>TRBV2|17|TRBJ2-1|-|TRBD2
TGTGCCAGCAGTGAAGGAAGGAAGGCGGGAGTTTACAATGAGCAGTTCTTC
CASSEGRKAGVYNEQFF
>TRBV7-2|13|TRBJ2-7|-|-
TGTGCCAGCAGCGTGGGACTTCTCTACGAGCAGTACTTC
CASSVGLLYEQYF
>TRBV11-2|15|TRBJ2-7|few|TRBD1
TGTGCCAGCAGCTCCCCGGGACAGGGATCCTACGAGCAGTACTTC
CASSSPGQGSYEQYF
>TRBV28|11|TRBJ2-1|-|TRBD2
TGTGCTACGGGGGAGGGGTGGGAGCAGTTCTTC
CATGEGWEQFF